Given below is one T cell receptor beta chain in context. The data derive from a study of blood T cell repertoires in COVID-19. On the study more broadly: Samples came from the United States, Italy and Spain, spanning acute and convalescent COVID-19. T cells, B-cell-depleted T cells, or PBMCs supplied cDNA or gDNA.

Original data processing: From reference gene primer amplification, estimates of nucleated cell counts were derived. Assay used: immunoSEQ multiplex PCR; TCRdb lists only in-frame clones, some missing. V, J and clone size reflect that table, while D and trimming were determined from the DNA. The sample has more than 150,000 clones; roughly nine tenths are singletons. The germline gives CDR1 MRHNA, CDR2 SNTAGT. CDR3 length equals 15 residues. V dropped 4 bases and J dropped 6 bases, with 18 bases sitting between them. The J gene is TRBJ1-2, the V gene TRBV6-4; D gene uncertain. The receptor comes from a woman in her seventies with acute or convalescent COVID-19. Sequencing input: peripheral blood. The CDR3 loop is CASSGAVAFDNGYTF. In DNA, the CDR3 is TGTGCCAGCAGTGGGGCTGTAGCGTTCGACAATGGCTACACCTTC.